Listed below are T cell receptor beta chains from one sample, sequenced in a study of blood T cell repertoires in COVID-19. The assay was immunoSEQ multiplex PCR, and TCRdb's table has in-frame clones only and misses some. The sample consists of about 370,000 clones, 87% of them appearing once. Material: peripheral blood. The source of these receptors is a woman aged 25-40 years with COVID-19, enrolled during active disease. Both conserved end residues are part of each CDR3. Fields, in order: D gene, V gene, J gene, clone size, CDR3 DNA, CDR3 protein. The D gene is left open where the match is weak. Size values are once, few and many counts, or a class for expanded clones, and some rows have none.

NA	TRBV7-2	TRBJ2-3	NA	TGTGCCAGCAGCCTGGGGCAATGGGGCACAGATACGCAGTATTTT	CASSLGQWGTDTQYF
NA	TRBV14	TRBJ2-1	once	TGTGCCAGCAGCCTGGGGCCTCCGGCCTCCTACAATGAGCAGTTCTTC	CASSLGPPASYNEQFF
TRBD1	TRBV5-1	TRBJ1-2	NA	TGCGCCAGCAGCGCAGGCGTACAGGGGGCCTATGGCTACACCTTC	CASSAGVQGAYGYTF
NA	TRBV4-1	TRBJ1-5	many	TGCGCCAGCAGCCAAGTCCTGGGAGCGGGTGAGAGTCAGCCCCAGCATTTT	CASSQVLGAGESQPQHF
NA	TRBV30	TRBJ1-6	NA	TGTGCCTGCCGACAGTTCTATAATTCACCCCTCCACTTT	CACRQFYNSPLHF
TRBD1	TRBV28	TRBJ1-5	NA	TGTGCCAGCAGTTTATCAATGGCAGGGGGTCAGCCCCAGCATTTT	CASSLSMAGGQPQHF
TRBD2	TRBV29-1	TRBJ2-5	NA	TGCAGCGTTGTTCCAGCGGGAATTGCCGAGACCCAGTACTTC	CSVVPAGIAETQYF
TRBD2	TRBV7-8	TRBJ2-7	NA	TGTGCCAGCAGCTTAGTTGGACTAGCGGGATCCGAGCAGTACTTC	CASSLVGLAGSEQYF
NA	TRBV19	TRBJ1-1	NA	TGTGCCAGTAGTAGGCCAGGGCCGAACACTGAAGCTTTCTTT	CASSRPGPNTEAFF
NA	TRBV27	TRBJ1-6	few	TGTGCCAGCAGTTTATCGATTGAGGGTTCACCCCTCCACTTT	CASSLSIEGSPLHF
TRBD1	TRBV18	TRBJ1-4	NA	TGTGCCAGCTCACCTAGGAGGGGGCGTGAAAAACTGTTTTTT	CASSPRRGREKLFF
NA	TRBV27	TRBJ2-5	NA	TGTGCCAGCAAACGAGGGTTCTCTGAAGAGACCCAGTACTTC	CASKRGFSEETQYF
NA	TRBV28	TRBJ1-5	NA	TGTGCCAGCAGTTTATCCCAGGGGTCGAGTTTAATCGCGCCCCAGCATTTT	CASSLSQGSSLIAPQHF
TRBD2	TRBV3-1/TRBV3-2	TRBJ2-5	NA	TGTGCCAGCAGCCAAGTTCTGGGGGAGGGAGAGACCCAGTACTTC	CASSQVLGEGETQYF
TRBD2	TRBV7-2	TRBJ2-5	NA	TGTGCCAGCAGCAATCCGGCGGGAGGATCGGAGACCCAGTACTTC	CASSNPAGGSETQYF
NA	TRBV5-5	TRBJ2-7	few	TGTGCCAGCAGCTTGGGACCGACAGAGTCCTACGAGCAGTACTTC	CASSLGPTESYEQYF